What follows are 24 T cell receptor beta chains derived from one specimen sequenced in a study of human T cells and chemical hapten exposure. Regarding time point: patch test 2, 6 weeks after DPC sensitization. Sample treatment: therapeutic diphenylcyclopropenone sensitization with weekly scalp DPC. TCRdb itself ran the RACE reads through MiXCR, one entry per CDR3 protein. The sample lists over 130,000 distinct CDR3 sequences; approximately 12% were seen once. Sequences were derived from whole blood, sampled in connection with sensitization to the hapten diphenylcyclopropenone (DPC). Source of these receptors: a woman in her forties or fifties with alopecia areata. Some clones in this sample may be carry-over from other donors' samples.

This clonotype was recorded a few times. One end of the junction is discordant with germline, which a read error may explain. This chain connects TRBV7-6 to TRBJ2-1, with TRBD2 identical over 7 bases. Per the germline V gene, CDR1 is SGHVS and CDR2 is FNYEAQ. The CDR3 is 14 residues long. The CDR3 DNA is TGTGCCAGCAGCCTAGCGGAGGTGCAAAATGAGCAGTTCTTC. The encoded protein is CASSLAEVQNEQFF.

This clonotype was found many times. J is TRBJ2-4 and V is TRBV4-1; either TRBD1 or TRBD2 may fit D (7 bases each). The V gene's germline CDR1 is MGHRA and CDR2 YSYEKL. The CDR3 totals 19 residues. Trimming removed 6 bases from V and 4 bases from J, with 28 bases in between. In nucleotides, the CDR3 is TGCGCCAGCAGACATTCAGTCGTTCTGCAGGGGGGAGGGAAAAACATTCAGTACTTC. It specifies CASRHSVVLQGGGKNIQYF.

The chain links TRBV6-1 to TRBJ1-1, with a weak D call TRBD1 (6 bases). Germline V gene sequence: CDR1 MNHNS, CDR2 SASEGT. Deletions cut 4 bases from V and 4 bases from J, with 10 bases between. The CDR3 loop spans 13 amino acids. The CDR3 sequence: CASSVEQGTEAFF. CDR3 DNA sequence: TGTGCCAGCAGTGTAGAACAGGGCACTGAAGCTTTCTTT.

This clonotype was observed a handful of times. The chain couples TRBV6-5 to TRBJ1-1, with 7 nucleotides matching TRBD1. The CDR3 runs 18 residues. Germline V lookup: CDR1 MNHEY, CDR2 SVGAGI. With V trimmed by 0 bases and J by 0 bases, 10 bases remained unmatched. CDR3 in amino acids: CASSYSLGQTKMNTEAFF. In DNA form, the CDR3 reads TGTGCCAGCAGTTACTCGCTGGGACAGACGAAAATGAACACTGAAGCTTTCTTT.

The table lists this clonotype with many counts. The V call is TRBV11-2, the J call TRBJ2-2; D possibly corresponds to TRBD2 (6 bases). The CDR3 has 15 residues. Germline V gene lookup returns CDR1 SGHAT and CDR2 FQNNGV. Trimming stripped 5 bases from V and 4 bases from J, with 14 bases between. The CDR3 nucleotides are TGTGCCAGCAGCCCGAGACTAGAGGGCACCGGGGAGCTGTTTTTT. Its translation: CASSPRLEGTGELFF.

This clonotype was seen many times. The rearrangement uses TRBV3-1 and TRBJ2-5; 8 bases are shared with TRBD1. Germline V gene data show CDR1 as LGHDT and CDR2 as YNNKEL (reference sequence). The CDR3 is made up of 14 amino acids. With 2 bases clipped from V and 4 bases from J, the junction kept 3 bases outside the gene matches. CDR3 nucleotides: TGTGCCAGCAGCCAAAACAGGGGGATAGAGACCCAGTACTTC. It encodes CASSQNRGIETQYF.

This chain uses TRBV28 with TRBJ1-6; 8 bases agree with TRBD1. The CDR3 has 16 amino acids. After removal of 6 bases from V and 0 bases from J, the junction contained 4 bases not matched to a gene. Germline CDR1 and CDR2: MDHEN and SYDVKM. CDR3 DNA: TGTGCCAGCAGCCTTACAGGGGGCTCCTATAATTCACCCCTCCACTTT. Residues: CASSLTGGSYNSPLHF.

This clonotype showed up many times. This chain uses TRBV7-8 with TRBJ2-3; TRBD2 agrees at 8 bases. Germline trimming cut 1 base from V and 3 bases from J; bases unmatched to any gene: 0. The CDR3 totals 14 residues. CDR1 SGHVS and CDR2 FQNEAQ come from the germline V gene. DNA of the CDR3: TGTGCCAGCAGCTTAGGCGGGAGGACAGATACGCAGTATTTT. It translates to CASSLGGRTDTQYF.

The chain carries TRBV6-5 and TRBJ2-5; TRBD2 matches 7 bases. The CDR3 is made up of 15 amino acids. Germline CDR1 MNHEY, CDR2 SVGAGI. The trim removed 0 bases at V and 4 bases at J, leaving 5 bases unmatched. The CDR3, as DNA: TGTGCCAGCAGTTACTCGTGGGGGGGGTTAGAGACCCAGTACTTC. This gives the protein CASSYSWGGLETQYF.

This clonotype has ten or more counts. The chain carries TRBV20-1 and TRBJ2-7; D might be TRBD2 (6 bases). The CDR3 is made up of 15 amino acids. Germline-derived CDR1 and CDR2 are DFQATT and SNEGSKA (reference sequence). Trimming removed 5 bases at V and 0 bases at J, with 17 bases between. The CDR3 bases are TGCAGTGCTCATAGGGGCGCGGGGAGCTCCTACGAGCAGTACTTC. This gives the protein CSAHRGAGSSYEQYF.

A remark on this clonotype: Compared with germline, one end of the junction differs, possibly owing to a read error. V usage is TRBV7-7 and J usage is TRBJ1-1; unclear D gene. This CDR3 spans 14 amino acids. From germline, CDR1 is SSHAT and CDR2 FNYEAQ (reference sequence). The CDR3 reads CASSPGGRNTEAFF. CDR3 bases: TGTGCTAGCAGCCCCGGTGGCAGAAACACTGAAGCTTTCTTT.

This clonotype was observed a single time. The gene calls are TRBV30 and TRBJ2-3, with 10 nucleotides matching TRBD2. The ends lost 2 bases at V and 4 bases at J; junction bases unmatched: 9. The germline V gene encodes CDR1 GTSNPN and CDR2 SVGIG (reference sequence). CDR3 size: 16 residues. The chain's CDR3 is CAWSWLAGGSADTQYF. DNA for the CDR3: TGTGCCTGGAGTTGGTTAGCGGGAGGTTCCGCAGATACGCAGTATTTT.

This clonotype was counted at least ten times. The chain employs TRBV20-1 and TRBJ2-3, with TRBD2 matching 13 bases. Germline CDR1 DFQATT, CDR2 SNEGSKA (reference sequence). The CDR3 runs 15 residues. After removal of 3 bases from V and 8 bases from J, the junction contained 8 bases not matched to a gene. CDR3 amino acids: CSASSPGLAGPTQYF. In nucleotides, the CDR3 is TGCAGTGCTAGCTCTCCGGGACTAGCGGGACCTACGCAGTATTTT.

This chain connects TRBV18 to TRBJ2-5; no firm D call. Between the trimmed V and J ends, which lost 2 bases and 4 bases, there was a span of 5 bases. CDR1 and CDR2 (germline): KGHSH, LQKENI. The CDR3 has 12 residues. The CDR3 DNA is TGTGCCAGCTCACCAAGGGCAGAGACCCAGTACTTC. This sequence encodes CASSPRAETQYF. The whole variable domain, filled in from reference TRBV18 and TRBJ2-5, reads NAGVMQNPRHLVRRRGQEARLRCSPMKGHSHVYWYRQLPEEGLKFMVYLQKENIIDESGMPKERFSAEFPKEGPSILRIQQVVRGDSAAYFCASSPRAETQYFGPGTRLLVL.

This clonotype was seen repeatedly, ten times or more. J is TRBJ1-1 and V is TRBV29-1; D unclear. Germline V gene lookup returns CDR1 SQVTM and CDR2 ANQGSEA. The V end lost 6 bases, the J end lost 3 bases, and 14 bases lay between the germline ends. The CDR3 covers 13 residues. In DNA form, the CDR3 reads TGCAGCGTGGCTCAAAGTTTGTACACTGAAGCTTTCTTT. Amino acid sequence: CSVAQSLYTEAFF. Combining the CDR3 with reference TRBV29-1 and TRBJ1-1 gives the whole variable domain SAVISQKPSRDICQRGTSLTIQCQVDSQVTMMFWYRQQPGQSLTLIATANQGSEATYESGFVIDKFPISRPNLTFSTLTVSNMSPEDSSIYLCSVAQSLYTEAFFGQGTRLTVV.

This clonotype has a handful of counts. The rearrangement joins TRBV7-2 to TRBJ2-5, with TRBD1 matching over 9 bases. J lost 5 bases, V lost 5 bases, and 9 bases had no gene match. CDR3 length equals 15 residues. The V gene's germline CDR1 is SGHTA and CDR2 FQGNSA. The CDR3 loop reads CASSQGQGGSETQYF. In nucleotides, the CDR3 is TGTGCCAGCAGCCAGGGACAGGGAGGATCGGAGACCCAGTACTTC.

The table lists this clonotype with a few counts. The chain has TRBV19 and TRBJ2-4; perhaps TRBD2 as D (5 bases). Trimming left V 3 bases short and J 13 bases short, with 10 bases between. The CDR3 is 11 residues long. Germline CDR1 and CDR2: LNHDA and SQIVND (reference sequence). The CDR3 DNA follows: TGTGCCAGTAGTATTAAAGAGCGGCAGTACTTC. It is translated as CASSIKERQYF. Combining the CDR3 with reference TRBV19 and TRBJ2-4 gives the whole variable domain DGGITQSPKYLFRKEGQNVTLSCEQNLNHDAMYWYRQDPGQGLRLIYYSQIVNDFQKGDIAEGYSVSREKKESFPLTVTSAQKNPTAFYLCASSIKERQYFGAGTRLSVL.

This clonotype was seen ten or more times. This chain links TRBV10-1 with TRBJ1-1, with no clear D. CDR1 is WNHNN and CDR2 is SYGVQD in the germline V gene (reference sequence). The CDR3 is 13 amino acids. Trimming took 4 bases from V and 1 from J, leaving 7 bases between them. DNA for the CDR3: TGCGCCAGCAGTGGAAAGAGGAACACTGAAGCTTTCTTT. Residues: CASSGKRNTEAFF.

As to this clonotype: A much larger clone lies a single base off, so this may be a read error. This chain joins TRBV2 and TRBJ2-5; 8 bases map to TRBD1. The CDR3 sequence is 16 residues long. Germline assignment: CDR1 SNHLY and CDR2 FYNNEI. This CDR3 reads CAGSEALSGGEKTQYF. CDR3 in DNA: TGTGCCGGCAGTGAAGCGCTGTCAGGGGGCGAAAAGACCCAGTACTTC.

A word on this clonotype: The junction shows a germline mismatch at one end, possibly a read error. CDR3 protein: CASSPTGVGGELFF. The DNA of the CDR3 is TGTGCTAGCAGCCCTACAGGGGTCGGCGGGGAGCTGTTTTTT. This chain uses TRBV7-7 with TRBJ2-2; 7 nucleotides align to TRBD1. The germline gives CDR1 SSHAT, CDR2 FNYEAQ (reference sequence). The CDR3 consists of 14 residues. The entire variable domain, with the rest obtained from reference TRBV7-7 and TRBJ2-2, is as follows: GAGVSQSPRYKVTKRGQDVTLRCDPISSHATLYWYQQALGQGPEFLTYFNYEAQPDKSGLPSDRFSAERPEGSISTLTIQRTEQRDSAMYRCASSPTGVGGELFFGEGSRLTVL.

The table lists this clonotype with a few counts. The rearrangement uses TRBV5-1 and TRBJ1-4; D call uncertain. The V gene's germline CDR1 is SGHRS and CDR2 YFSETQ. The V end lost 4 bases, the J end lost 6 bases, and 7 bases lay between the germline ends. This CDR3 has 12 residues. Here the CDR3 DNA reads TGCGCCAGCAGCCCTGGACATGAAAAACTGTTTTTT. Translating gives CASSPGHEKLFF.

The chain recombines TRBV14 with TRBJ2-7, with D maybe TRBD1 (7 bases). Trimming cost V 4 bases and J 2 bases, with 12 bases left between them. Looked up from germline, CDR1 is SGHDN and CDR2 is FVKESK. This CDR3 region has 14 residues. Written as DNA, the CDR3 is TGTGCCAGCAGCCGCCCAGGGGGGACCTACGAGCAGTACTTC. It translates to CASSRPGGTYEQYF.

DNA for the CDR3: TGTGCCAGCATGGCGACGGGGAGCAATCAGCCCCAGCATTTT. Translated, it gives CASMATGSNQPQHF. V and J are TRBV6-6 and TRBJ1-5; no definite D call. The CDR3 is 14 residues long. Germline V CDR1 and CDR2: MNHNY, SVGAGI (reference sequence). V lost 7 bases and J 1 base, leaving 11 bases between the germline ends.

This clonotype was observed a few times. The chain is built from TRBV7-9 and TRBJ2-3; D not resolved. CDR1 is SEHNR and CDR2 is FQNEAQ in the germline V gene (reference sequence). The V end lost 2 bases, the J end lost 2 bases, and 5 bases lay between the germline ends. The CDR3 length is 13 residues. The CDR3 reads CASSLLVTDTQYF. Here the CDR3 DNA reads TGTGCCAGCAGCTTACTCGTCACAGATACGCAGTATTTT.